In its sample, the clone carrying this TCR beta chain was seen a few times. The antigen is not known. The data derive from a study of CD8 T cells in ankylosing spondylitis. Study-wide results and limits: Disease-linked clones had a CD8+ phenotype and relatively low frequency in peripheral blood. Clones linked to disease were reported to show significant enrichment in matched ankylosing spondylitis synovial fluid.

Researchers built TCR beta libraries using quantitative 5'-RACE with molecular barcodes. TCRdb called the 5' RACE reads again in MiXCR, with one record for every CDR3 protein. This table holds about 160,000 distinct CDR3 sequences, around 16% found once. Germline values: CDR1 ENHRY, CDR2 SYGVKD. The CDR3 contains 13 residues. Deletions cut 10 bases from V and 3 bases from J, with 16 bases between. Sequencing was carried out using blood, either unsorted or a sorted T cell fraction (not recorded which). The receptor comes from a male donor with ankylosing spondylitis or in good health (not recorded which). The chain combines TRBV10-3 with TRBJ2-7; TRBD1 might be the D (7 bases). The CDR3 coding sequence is TGTGCCACCGGGGGACAGACTTACTACGAGCAGTACTTC. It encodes CATGGQTYYEQYF.